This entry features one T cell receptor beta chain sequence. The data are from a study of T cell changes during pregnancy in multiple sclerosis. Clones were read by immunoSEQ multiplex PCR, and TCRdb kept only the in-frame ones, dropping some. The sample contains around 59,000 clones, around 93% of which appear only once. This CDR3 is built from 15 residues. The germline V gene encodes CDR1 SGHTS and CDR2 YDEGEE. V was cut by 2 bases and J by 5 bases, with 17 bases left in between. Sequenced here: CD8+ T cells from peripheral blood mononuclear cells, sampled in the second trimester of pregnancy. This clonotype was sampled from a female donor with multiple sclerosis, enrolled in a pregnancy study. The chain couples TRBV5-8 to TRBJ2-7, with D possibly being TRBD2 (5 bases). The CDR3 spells CASSFSGRVGDEQYF. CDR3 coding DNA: TGTGCCAGCAGCTTCTCCGGACGGGTCGGGGACGAGCAGTACTTC.